This T cell receptor beta chain derives from a study of OX40 agonist ivuxolimab in advanced cancers. The table came from immunoSEQ multiplex PCR; TCRdb's copy has only in-frame clones and leaves some out. Here the sample spans tens of thousands of clones, around nine tenths being singletons. The receptor comes from an adult with an advanced solid tumor such as melanoma, head and neck, liver or kidney cancer. The sample here was CD4+ or CD8+ T cells sorted from blood, taken in a trial of the OX40 agonist ivuxolimab.

Here the CDR3 reads CASSSQGVHLGQYF. CDR3 coding DNA: TGTGCCAGCAGCTCACAGGGGGTGCACCTTGGGCAGTACTTC. The chain has TRBV11-1 and TRBJ2-7; 8 nucleotides align to TRBD1. The CDR3 is made up of 14 amino acids. Trimming at V came to 4 bases and at J to 9 bases, leaving 11 bases not matched to a gene. Germline CDR1 and CDR2: SGHAT and FQDESV (reference sequence).